Listed below are T cell receptor beta chains from one sample, sequenced in a study of cytomegalovirus exposure and HLA in healthy donors. Sequencing used immunoSEQ multiplex PCR; TCRdb keeps in-frame clones, though not all of them. The table lists approximately 190,000 clones, 87% of them singletons, with around 0.99% in the top ten. The specimen sequenced was PBMCs. These receptors all stem from a boy aged 2 to 10 in good health and CMV-seronegative. Both conserved end residues are part of each CDR3. D genes are given only for firm matches. Some rows mark clone size as missing; the rest say once, few, many or name a class of expanded clone.

clone size,V gene,J gene,D gene,CDR3 protein,CDR3 DNA
once,TRBV27,TRBJ2-3,NA,CASSVFTGDPDTQYF,TGTGCCAGCTCAGTCTTCACGGGGGACCCAGATACGCAGTATTTT
NA,TRBV19,TRBJ1-1,TRBD1,CASKGQGGTEAFF,TGTGCCAGTAAAGGACAGGGGGGCACTGAAGCTTTCTTT
NA,TRBV6-5,TRBJ1-5,NA,CASSYSIQGHEPQHF,TGTGCCAGCAGTTACTCGATACAGGGACATGAGCCCCAGCATTTT
NA,TRBV5-1,TRBJ1-1,NA,CASSQTNTEAFF,TGCGCCAGCAGCCAGACTAACACTGAAGCTTTCTTT
NA,TRBV6-1,TRBJ2-7,NA,CASSAQGGYEQYF,TGTGCCAGCAGTGCCCAGGGAGGCTACGAGCAGTACTTC
NA,TRBV27,TRBJ2-3,TRBD2,CASSSLRLAGVKGDTQYF,TGTGCCAGCAGTTCCCTCCGACTAGCGGGGGTTAAAGGTGATACGCAGTATTTT
NA,TRBV4-1,TRBJ2-7,TRBD2,CASSQDGTRGYEQYF,TGCGCCAGCAGCCAGGACGGGACTAGAGGGTACGAGCAGTACTTC
NA,TRBV5-8,TRBJ1-1,NA,CASSLHSVPSEAFF,TGTGCCAGCAGCTTGCATTCCGTTCCTAGTGAAGCTTTCTTT
NA,TRBV27,TRBJ1-2,NA,CASSLGRVGYGYTF,TGTGCCAGCAGTTTGGGCAGGGTGGGCTATGGCTACACCTTC
NA,TRBV19,TRBJ1-5,NA,CASKEGQGSSRPQHF,TGTGCCAGTAAGGAAGGGCAGGGTAGTAGTCGGCCCCAGCATTTT
NA,TRBV6-1,TRBJ1-6,TRBD1,CASSGTAGSPLHF,TGTGCCAGTTCGGGGACAGCTGGCTCACCCCTCCACTTT
NA,TRBV15,TRBJ2-2,NA,CATSREGGNGELFF,TGTGCCACCAGCAGAGAGGGCGGGAATGGGGAGCTGTTTTTT
NA,TRBV7-9,TRBJ1-1,NA,CSSSLEGTEAFF,TGTTCCAGCAGCCTGGAGGGGACTGAAGCTTTCTTT
NA,TRBV5-1,TRBJ2-2,NA,CASSLEPVGQGGGELFF,TGCGCCAGCAGCTTGGAGCCCGTTGGGCAGGGTGGCGGGGAGCTGTTTTTT
NA,TRBV5-6,TRBJ2-2,TRBD2,CASSLEVSGRLWTGELFF,TGTGCCAGCAGCTTGGAAGTTAGCGGGAGATTATGGACCGGGGAGCTGTTTTTT
NA,TRBV10-3,TRBJ2-3,NA,CAIRGLDPTDTQYF,TGTGCCATCAGGGGACTTGACCCCACAGATACGCAGTATTTT
NA,TRBV29-1,TRBJ1-2,TRBD1,CSAQGQHYTF,TGCAGCGCCCAGGGACAGCACTACACCTTC
NA,TRBV19,TRBJ1-5,NA,CASSSQVSPNQPQHF,TGTGCCAGTAGTTCGCAGGTCAGCCCCAATCAGCCCCAGCATTTT